These T cell receptor beta chains were read from a single sample in a study of type 1 regulatory T cells. TCRdb redid the calling of the reads with MiXCR, one entry per CDR3 protein. This table has 55,000 to 65,000 distinct CDR3 sequences, 62% appearing once. For these TCRs, the target antigens are not known. Sequencing was carried out using cultured non-Tr1 T cells, either the whole culture or a sorted T cell fraction (not recorded which). The receptors come from a human donor in good health. The CDR3 runs from the conserved cysteine through the conserved F or W.

v_call	cdr3_aa
TRBV20-1	CSARLNTGSLHIQYF
TRBV24-1	CATSDPGGWGDEQFF
TRBV6-1	CASSGLRGIGSSNTGELFF
TRBV11-2	CASSPFAGTGELFF
TRBV19	CATREGKGAFF
TRBV15	CATSRDRLVDQPQHF
TRBV24-1	CATSDLSAASYNEQFF
TRBV14	CASSQVIRTATDTQYF
TRBV24-1	CATSDSGYGYTF
TRBV19	CASSIETGLDEQFF
TRBV5-1	CASSLTGQLTGELFF
TRBV20-1	CSAYRGSPSGANVLTF
TRBV5-1	CASSLVVGEAFF
TRBV21-1	CASSKGGLNHEQYF
TRBV24-1	CATSNEAGEGDTQYF
TRBV7-3	CASSPFGTDYNEQFF
TRBV5-1	CASSSALAGGGIQYF
TRBV3-1	CASSQYGPDYEQYF
TRBV20-1	CSARSRTSGRADEQYF
TRBV20-1	CSARDPSGSADTQYF
TRBV20-1	CSARAGLPYEQYF
TRBV29-1	CSVELAGVIKREQYF
TRBV11-2	CASSLQGRTDTQYF
TRBV7-2	CASSRTGANTGELFF
TRBV13	CASSLREFDEKETQYF
TRBV5-1	CASSPRQGTPYEQYF
TRBV12-3/TRBV12-4	CASSLAGSGTGYSGSSQPQHF
TRBV6-2/TRBV6-3	CASSPGTKNQETQYF
TRBV12-3/TRBV12-4	CASSSDRGRPNEKLFF
TRBV20-1	CSARDSGQSIQYF
TRBV9	CASSSRQGSTQYF
TRBV5-1	CASSSRAGTSGRYNEQFF
TRBV7-9	CASSLEGQDEQYF
TRBV29-1	CSADRGGSTDTQYF
TRBV18	CASSPARAGAYEQFF
TRBV10-3	CAISVGSGSPYEQYF
TRBV3-1	CASSDTSGYADTQYF
TRBV9	CASSEGRASNQPQHF
TRBV20-1	CSAPEARGRSDTQYF
TRBV5-4	CASRMVDGNPTGELFF
TRBV5-1	CASSTGLAGGNTGELFF
TRBV5-4	CASRLGGTDTQYF
TRBV20-1	CSVLDRFNEKLFF
TRBV6-5	CASSYWDGGTEAFF
TRBV14	CASSQLISTDTQYF
TRBV24-1	CATRDDTDTQYF
TRBV5-1	CASSLGQAGSYEQYF
TRBV4-3	CASSPSSGSTDTQYF
TRBV24-1	CATSDGGGYEQYF
TRBV2	CASSEARAGSSYNSPLHF